These 24 T cell receptor beta chains share one sample of origin, sequenced in a study of T cells after yellow fever vaccination. TCRdb re-called the 5' RACE reads through MiXCR, storing one row per CDR3 protein. The sample records roughly 28,000 distinct CDR3 sequences, roughly 4.7% being singletons. This material consisted of PBMCs, either bulk or a sorted T-cell subset (CD4+, CD8+, memory, or dextramer-sorted; not recorded which), taken on the day of the yellow fever booster vaccination. Source of these receptors: a man aged 18 to 29 who received the YFV17D yellow fever vaccine.

V and J are TRBV5-1 and TRBJ2-4, with 10 bases matching TRBD2. V was pared by 3 bases and J by 0 bases, with 3 bases of the junction left unmatched. CDR3 length: 16 residues. Germline CDR1 is SGHRS and CDR2 is YFSETQ. In nucleotides, the CDR3 is TGCGCCAGCAGCTCCCTAGCGGGAGTAGCCAAAAACATTCAGTACTTC. It codes for CASSSLAGVAKNIQYF.

The chain carries TRBV7-2 and TRBJ1-5; D gene ambiguous. V was shortened by 1 base and J by 0 bases, with 7 bases between the two germline ends. Germline CDR1 SGHTA, CDR2 FQGNSA. The CDR3 sequence is 15 residues long. CDR3 amino acids: CASSLEQLSNQPQHF. Written as DNA, the CDR3 is TGTGCCAGCAGCTTAGAGCAGCTTAGCAATCAGCCCCAGCATTTT.

This clonotype appeared a few times. The rearrangement uses TRBV3-1 and TRBJ1-4; perhaps TRBD1 as D (5 bases). The CDR3 loop spans 15 amino acids. V gave up 0 bases and J gave up 7 bases, with 12 bases separating them. Germline V CDR1 and CDR2: LGHDT, YNNKEL (reference sequence). The DNA of the CDR3 is TGTGCCAGCAGCCAAGAGGGGGAAATGACTGAAAAACTGTTTTTT. It yields the protein CASSQEGEMTEKLFF. Drawing the rest from reference TRBV3-1 and TRBJ1-4, the complete variable domain is DTAVSQTPKYLVTQMGNDKSIKCEQNLGHDTMYWYKQDSKKFLKIMFSYNNKELIINETVPNRFSPKSPDKAHLNLHINSLELGDSAVYFCASSQEGEMTEKLFFGSGTQLSVL.

This clonotype occurred many times. The chain has TRBV29-1 and TRBJ2-5; D might be TRBD2 (6 bases). The CDR3 length is 14 residues. The V end lost 4 bases, the J end lost 2 bases, and 14 bases lay between the germline ends. Germline V gene sequence: CDR1 SQVTM, CDR2 ANQGSEA. The CDR3 coding sequence is TGCAGCGTTGTTGGCGGGGCCCTACAAGAGACCCAGTACTTC. Its protein is CSVVGGALQETQYF.

In its sample, this clonotype is medium-sized. The chain has TRBV7-2 and TRBJ1-5; D not certain. In germline, CDR1 is SGHTA, CDR2 FQGNSA. Trimming pared 1 base from V and 2 bases from J, leaving 9 bases between. CDR3 size: 15 residues. The CDR3 loop reads CASSLVGGGNQPQHF. The CDR3 DNA sequence: TGTGCCAGCAGCTTAGTCGGCGGGGGCAATCAGCCCCAGCATTTT. Full variable domain (rest looked up from reference TRBV7-2 and TRBJ1-5): GAGVSQSPSNKVTEKGKDVELRCDPISGHTALYWYRQSLGQGLEFLIYFQGNSAPDKSGLPSDRFSAERTGGSVSTLTIQRTQQEDSAVYLCASSLVGGGNQPQHFGDGTRLSIL.

This clonotype was seen repeatedly, ten times or more. This chain connects TRBV12-3 or TRBV12-4 to TRBJ2-5; unclear D gene. CDR3 size: 14 residues. The V gene lost 2 bases and the J gene lost 7 bases, with 14 bases spanning the gap. DNA of the CDR3: TGTGCCAGCAGTTTAAAGACGCGCCGGTGGACCCAGTACTTC. The encoded protein is CASSLKTRRWTQYF.

This clonotype was counted at least ten times. This sequence joins TRBV7-3 and TRBJ2-5; TRBD1 aligns across 8 bases. Per the germline V gene, CDR1 is SGHTA and CDR2 is FQGTGA. V lost 3 bases and J lost 2; bases outside the gene matches: 5. CDR3 length: 15 residues. The CDR3 DNA is TGTGCCAGCAGCTTCGGACAGGGTCGTCAAGAGACCCAGTACTTC. Translation: CASSFGQGRQETQYF.

This clonotype appeared many times. The chain has TRBV7-2 and TRBJ2-5, with unresolved D. Looked up from germline, CDR1 is SGHTA and CDR2 is FQGNSA. Trimming pared 4 bases from V and 5 bases from J, leaving 14 bases between. There are 14 residues in the CDR3. CDR3 residues: CASSSTRAWETQYF. As DNA, the CDR3 is TGTGCCAGCAGCTCTACCAGAGCTTGGGAGACCCAGTACTTC.

This clonotype has ten or more counts. The chain carries TRBV6-2 or TRBV6-3 and TRBJ2-1, with 10 bases matching TRBD1. J gave up 14 bases and V 5 bases, and 12 bases lay outside the gene matches. CDR3 size: 14 residues. From germline, CDR1 is MNHEY and CDR2 SVGEGT. Here the CDR3 DNA reads TGTGCCAGCAGTACAAGCCCGGACAGGGGGAGGGAGTTCTTC. The encoded protein is CASSTSPDRGREFF.

In this sample, this clonotype turned up many times. J is TRBJ2-7 and V is TRBV20-1; 7 bases map to TRBD1. With V trimmed by 1 base and J by 3 bases, 0 bases remained unmatched. The CDR3 has 12 amino acids. Germline lookup yields CDR1 DFQATT and CDR2 SNEGSKA (reference sequence). The CDR3 protein is CSARGQGYEQYV. The CDR3 DNA sequence: TGCAGTGCTAGAGGACAGGGCTACGAGCAGTACGTC.

This clonotype was counted ten times or more. The chain uses TRBV9 and TRBJ2-5, with 7 positions matching TRBD1. Germline V gene lookup returns CDR1 SGDLS and CDR2 YYNGEE. CDR3 size: 15 residues. Trimming removed 5 bases from V and 1 base from J; junction bases left unmatched: 8. CDR3 amino acids: CASRGGQASQETQYF. DNA of the CDR3: TGTGCCAGCAGGGGTGGACAGGCCAGCCAAGAGACCCAGTACTTC.

This chain joins TRBV5-6 and TRBJ1-6; 7 bases are shared with TRBD1. The CDR3 sequence is 13 residues long. Per the germline V gene, CDR1 is SGHDT and CDR2 is YYEEEE. J gave up 9 bases and V 5 bases, and 5 bases lay outside the gene matches. CDR3 sequence reads: CASRIYRGSPLHF. In DNA, the CDR3 is TGTGCCAGCAGAATATACAGGGGTTCACCCCTCCACTTT.

This clonotype has a count of ten or more. J is TRBJ2-3 and V is TRBV27; 7 positions match TRBD2. Unmatched junction bases numbered 3, after V lost 3 bases and J lost 3 bases. The CDR3 loop spans 14 amino acids. Germline loops: CDR1 MNHEY, CDR2 SMNVEV (reference sequence). CDR3 nucleotide sequence: TGTGCCAGCAGTTTCCGACTAGCTACAGATACGCAGTATTTT. Protein product: CASSFRLATDTQYF.

This clonotype was counted ten times or more. The chain links TRBV5-1 to TRBJ1-1, with a possible D match to TRBD1 (5 bases). The CDR3 runs 14 residues. CDR1 and CDR2 from the germline V gene are SGHRS and YFSETQ. V lost 6 bases to trimming and J lost 4 bases, with 16 bases between them. CDR3: CASNTGRPGTEAFF. The CDR3 DNA is TGCGCCAGCAATACGGGACGGCCTGGCACTGAAGCTTTCTTT.

In its sample, this clonotype was seen many times. CDR3 bases: TGCAGTGCTAGACACCGGGACTTGGAGGGGGAGACCCAGTACTTC. It translates to CSARHRDLEGETQYF. The chain couples TRBV20-1 to TRBJ2-5, with D perhaps TRBD2 (6 bases). The germline V gene has CDR1 DFQATT and CDR2 SNEGSKA (reference sequence). The CDR3 covers 15 residues. V was shortened by 2 bases and J by 5 bases, with 18 bases between the two germline ends.

Ten or more counts support this clonotype. The chain recombines TRBV7-2 with TRBJ2-7, with D possibly being TRBD1 (7 bases). The CDR3 consists of 13 residues. The V gene's germline CDR1 is SGHTA and CDR2 FQGNSA. V was cut by 7 bases and J by 3 bases, with 13 bases left in between. CDR3 DNA: TGTGCCAGCACGCGGGGACAGCACTACGAGCAGTACTTC. Translating it yields CASTRGQHYEQYF.

This clonotype has at least ten counts. V is TRBV6-5 and J is TRBJ2-2, with D unresolved. The V and J ends lost 4 bases and 14 bases respectively, with 5 bases between them. The germline gives CDR1 MNHEY, CDR2 SVGAGI. The CDR3 extends over 9 amino acids. CDR3 sequence reads: CASSWGLFF. The CDR3 nucleotides read TGTGCCAGCAGTTGGGGTCTGTTTTTT.

CDR3 DNA: TGCGCCAGCAGCCACCGCCCCCTCCGGGGAAAAGCGAACACCGGGGAGCTGTTTTTT. This codes for CASSHRPLRGKANTGELFF. The V gene is TRBV4-1, the J gene TRBJ2-2, with TRBD2 as a possible D gene (5 bases). Germline V lookup: CDR1 MGHRA, CDR2 YSYEKL. CDR3 length equals 19 residues. Deletions cut 3 bases from V and 0 bases from J, with 20 bases between.

This clonotype showed up many times. The CDR3: CASSLRDNEQFF. The CDR3 DNA reads as TGTGCCAGCAGCCTTAGGGACAATGAGCAGTTCTTC. The J gene is TRBJ2-1, the V gene TRBV7-9; D uncertain. The germline V and J ends were trimmed by 5 bases and 5 bases, with 7 bases remaining between them. The CDR3 covers 12 residues. CDR1 SEHNR and CDR2 FQNEAQ come from the germline V gene (reference sequence).

The table lists this clonotype with many counts. The chain recombines TRBV20-1 with TRBJ1-6; D uncertain. The V and J ends lost 3 bases and 6 bases respectively, with 6 bases between them. Germline V gene lookup returns CDR1 DFQATT and CDR2 SNEGSKA (reference sequence). The CDR3 extends over 12 amino acids. CDR3 sequence: CSASLSNSPLHF. The CDR3 nucleotides are TGCAGTGCTAGCCTCAGTAATTCACCCCTCCACTTT.

This clonotype was detected a few times. The chain carries TRBV20-1 and TRBJ1-6; TRBD1 matches 7 bases. The CDR3 covers 15 residues. J gave up 0 bases and V 2 bases, and 1 base lay outside the gene matches. CDR1 and CDR2 (germline): DFQATT, SNEGSKA (reference sequence). In DNA form, the CDR3 reads TGCAGTGCTAGATGGGACAGCTCCTATAATTCACCCCTCCACTTT. The encoded protein is CSARWDSSYNSPLHF.

Many counts were recorded for this clonotype. The CDR3 DNA reads as TGTGCCAGCAGCCGGGACAGGGACTACGAGCAGTACTTC. Translation: CASSRDRDYEQYF. This chain connects TRBV6-6 to TRBJ2-7; 9 nucleotides line up with TRBD1. CDR3 length equals 13 residues. Germline values: CDR1 MNHNY, CDR2 SVGAGI (reference sequence). Trimming removed 6 bases from V and 3 bases from J; junction bases left unmatched: 3.

Many counts were recorded for this clonotype. This sequence joins TRBV29-1 and TRBJ1-1; 7 bases are shared with TRBD1. The V segment lost 3 bases and the J segment 3 bases; nucleotides outside the gene matches: 4. The CDR3 contains 13 residues. Per germline, CDR1 SQVTM and CDR2 ANQGSEA. The CDR3 nucleotides read TGCAGCGTTGATACAGGGGAGGACACTGAAGCTTTCTTT. It encodes CSVDTGEDTEAFF.

This clonotype came up a few times. The chain is built from TRBV14 and TRBJ1-1; TRBD1 might be the D (6 bases). CDR3 size: 14 residues. CDR1 is SGHDN and CDR2 is FVKESK in the germline V gene. Trimming left V 4 bases short and J 5 bases short, with 14 bases between. CDR3 in amino acids: CASSRSGGGTEAFF. The CDR3 DNA reads TGTGCCAGCAGCCGATCGGGGGGCGGTACTGAAGCTTTCTTT.